This TCR beta chain originates from a study of cytomegalovirus exposure and HLA in healthy donors. Study-wide findings and caveats: In a later analysis, V- and J-gene trimming of beta chains associated with a DCLRE1C missense variant, replicated independently. Cytomegalovirus status, reportedly, was diagnosed with high specificity and sensitivity by the classifier.

The V gene end was trimmed by 3 bases and the J gene end by 1 base; junction bases not matched to a gene: 3. The CDR3 is 14 amino acids. CDR1 and CDR2 (germline): SGDLS, YYNGEE. Researchers ran the PCR with 60 Vbeta and 13 Jbeta primers. Generated by immunoSEQ multiplex PCR, the TCRdb table keeps only in-frame clones and is missing some. The sample data list approximately 140,000 clones. About this clone itself: Antigen: not known.

The receptor was derived from a woman aged 50 to 60 in good health and CMV-seronegative. What was sequenced was PBMCs. V gene TRBV9 combines with J gene TRBJ2-7; TRBD2 matches at 8 bases. The CDR3 loop is CASSAGTRSYEQYF. The DNA for the CDR3 is TGTGCCAGCAGCGCCGGGACTAGGTCCTACGAGCAGTACTTC. Complete variable domain (other parts from reference TRBV9 and TRBJ2-7): DSGVTQTPKHLITATGQRVTLRCSPRSGDLSVYWYQQSLDQGLQFLIQYYNGEERAKGNILERFSAQQFPDLHSELNLSSLELGDSALYFCASSAGTRSYEQYFGPGTRLTVT.